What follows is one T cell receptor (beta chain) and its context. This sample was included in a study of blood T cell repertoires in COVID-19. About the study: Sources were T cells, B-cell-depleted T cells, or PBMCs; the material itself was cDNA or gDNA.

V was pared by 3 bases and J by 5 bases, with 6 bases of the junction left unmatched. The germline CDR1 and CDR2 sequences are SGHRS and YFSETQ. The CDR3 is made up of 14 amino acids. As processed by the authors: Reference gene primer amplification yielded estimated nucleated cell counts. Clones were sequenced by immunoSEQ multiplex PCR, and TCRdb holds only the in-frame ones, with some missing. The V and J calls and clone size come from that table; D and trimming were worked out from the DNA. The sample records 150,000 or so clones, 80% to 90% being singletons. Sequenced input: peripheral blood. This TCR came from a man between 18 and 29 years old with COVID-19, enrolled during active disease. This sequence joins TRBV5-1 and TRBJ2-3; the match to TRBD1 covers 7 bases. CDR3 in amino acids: CASSSTGSVDTQYF. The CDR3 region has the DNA TGCGCCAGCAGCTCGACAGGGAGTGTAGATACGCAGTATTTT.